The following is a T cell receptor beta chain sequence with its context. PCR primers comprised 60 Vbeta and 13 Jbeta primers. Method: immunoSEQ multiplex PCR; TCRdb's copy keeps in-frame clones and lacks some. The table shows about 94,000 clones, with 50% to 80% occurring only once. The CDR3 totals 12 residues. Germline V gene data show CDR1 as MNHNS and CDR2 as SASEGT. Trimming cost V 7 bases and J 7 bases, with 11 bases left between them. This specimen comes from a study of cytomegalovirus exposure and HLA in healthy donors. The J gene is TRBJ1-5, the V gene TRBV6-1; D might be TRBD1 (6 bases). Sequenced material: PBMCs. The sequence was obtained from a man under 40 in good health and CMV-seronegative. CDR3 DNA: TGTGCCAGCACCACCGACAGGCAGCCCCAGCATTTT. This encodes CASTTDRQPQHF.